The clone carrying this T cell receptor beta chain showed up just a few times. Its target is not known. This entry belongs to a study of blood T cells in healthy people across ages. Study-level results: Diversity of TCR beta per million T cells declined in a roughly linear way with age. Donors of long life had a larger count of naive CD4+ cells and greater diversity than aged donors. The diversity estimates, figures obtained from one million T cells, were considered underestimates.

Primed by a sample-barcoded 5' primer and a J-beta primer mix, a second PCR proceeded for about 7 to 11 cycles. TCRdb reanalysed the 5' RACE reads using MiXCR and keeps one entry per CDR3 protein. The sample contains around 1.5 million distinct CDR3 sequences, 59% of which appear only once. Samples each yielded at least 6 micrograms of total RNA. The TCR was taken from a man younger than 35 in good health. Source material: blood.

CDR3 protein: CASSKDRTKLNTGELFF. The CDR3 DNA follows: TGTGCCAGCAGCAAGGACAGGACAAAGCTAAACACCGGGGAGCTGTTTTTT. The chain links TRBV3-1 to TRBJ2-2; 7 bases agree with TRBD1. This CDR3 is 17 amino acids long. Looked up from germline, CDR1 is LGHDT and CDR2 is YNNKEL (reference sequence). J lost 2 bases, V lost 5 bases, and 11 bases had no gene match.